These 18 T cell receptor beta chains came from one sample sequenced in a study of shared clonotypes between healthy human individuals (dated by TCRdb to 2019 to 2021). Library preparation used the immunoSEQ multiplex PCR assay. Entries here come from immuneACCESS through TCRdb and include only in-frame sequences with V and J called. Some clones fail to appear in such tables; in the studies checked, an unresolved V gene covers under half of the shortfall, and the cause of the remainder is unknown. This sample gives approximately 590,000 clones in total; roughly 95% of them show up just once. Around 0.097% of the sample lies in the top ten. CD8 naive samples consisted of CD45RO-negative cells that were positively selected for CCR7, yielding a CD45RA+CCR7+ population without TemRA cells. The sequencing input was naive CD8+ T cells sorted from blood. What the cell subset or site label conveys for this sample: CD45RA+CCR7+. The receptors derive from a woman aged 25-40 years in good health.

The chain carries TRBV27 and TRBJ2-7; D ambiguous. This CDR3 has 13 amino acids. CDR1 is MNHEY and CDR2 is SMNVEV in the germline V gene (reference sequence). V was shortened by 6 bases and J by 1 base, with 10 bases between the two germline ends. The CDR3 spells CASSRTDSYEQYF. In DNA form, the CDR3 reads TGTGCCAGCAGCCGGACCGATTCCTACGAGCAGTACTTC.

The chain has TRBV29-1 and TRBJ2-3; a possible D gene is TRBD2 (5 bases). Germline lookup yields CDR1 SQVTM and CDR2 ANQGSEA. V was trimmed by 5 bases and J by 0 bases, leaving 9 bases between them. CDR3 length: 13 amino acids. CDR3 protein: CSVPDLSTDTQYF. The CDR3 region has the DNA TGCAGCGTTCCGGACTTGAGCACAGATACGCAGTATTTT.

V usage is TRBV6-1 and J usage is TRBJ1-1, with D maybe TRBD1 (6 bases). Trimming cost V 2 bases and J 4 bases, with 14 bases left between them. CDR1 is MNHNS and CDR2 is SASEGT in the germline V gene. The CDR3 covers 15 residues. The CDR3 coding sequence is TGTGCCAGCAGTGAAAGGACAGAAATAACCACTGAAGCTTTCTTT. It encodes CASSERTEITTEAFF.

The chain carries TRBV5-4 and TRBJ2-5, with a tentative D call TRBD1 (6 bases). The CDR3 has 13 amino acids. Germline CDR1 SGHNT, CDR2 YYREEE (reference sequence). Trimming pared 1 base from V and 5 bases from J, leaving 9 bases between. CDR3 region: CASSLSGDETQYF. In DNA form, the CDR3 reads TGTGCCAGCAGCTTGTCAGGGGACGAGACCCAGTACTTC.

This CDR3 reads CASKSYKGANEKLFF. CDR3 in DNA: TGTGCCAGCAAATCCTACAAGGGGGCCAATGAAAAACTGTTTTTT. The V gene is TRBV28, the J gene TRBJ1-4; TRBD1 matches at 7 bases. CDR1 MDHEN and CDR2 SYDVKM come from the germline V gene. J lost 5 bases, V lost 7 bases, and 10 bases had no gene match. This CDR3 comprises 15 residues.

The chain has TRBV28 and TRBJ1-1; D call uncertain. Germline CDR1 reads MDHEN; CDR2 reads SYDVKM. The CDR3 totals 17 residues. Trimming took 1 base from V and 3 from J, leaving 18 bases between them. The CDR3 DNA sequence: TGTGCCAGCAGTTTATCCCCCCTTAGGGAAATTCACACTGAAGCTTTCTTT. This sequence encodes CASSLSPLREIHTEAFF.

The J gene is TRBJ2-7, the V gene TRBV7-2; D not resolved. CDR3 length equals 15 residues. Between the trimmed V and J ends, which lost 1 base and 0 bases, there was a span of 10 bases. CDR1 is SGHTA, CDR2 FQGNSA, per germline. The CDR3 sequence is CASSLVSDHSYEQYF. The CDR3 coding sequence is TGTGCCAGCAGCTTAGTATCGGACCACTCCTACGAGCAGTACTTC.

This clone was recorded once. The chain couples TRBV27 to TRBJ2-7, with D maybe TRBD2 (5 bases). V lost 4 bases and J lost 3, with 10 bases in between. Germline CDR1 MNHEY, CDR2 SMNVEV (reference sequence). There are 13 residues in the CDR3. The CDR3 region is CASSSSPSYEQYF. In DNA form, the CDR3 reads TGTGCCAGCAGTTCTAGCCCTAGCTACGAGCAGTACTTC.

The chain joins TRBV9 to TRBJ2-1; no reliable D call. V lost 4 bases and J lost 3, with 5 bases in between. From germline, CDR1 is SGDLS and CDR2 YYNGEE. The CDR3 is 12 amino acids. CDR3: CASSLSYNEQFF. CDR3 bases: TGTGCCAGCAGCCTCAGCTACAATGAGCAGTTCTTC. Complete variable domain (other parts from reference TRBV9 and TRBJ2-1): DSGVTQTPKHLITATGQRVTLRCSPRSGDLSVYWYQQSLDQGLQFLIQYYNGEERAKGNILERFSAQQFPDLHSELNLSSLELGDSALYFCASSLSYNEQFFGPGTRLTVL.

This sequence joins TRBV4-2 and TRBJ2-3; D is uncertain. Germline CDR1 and CDR2: LGHNA and YNFKEQ. V lost 0 bases, J lost 4 bases, and 8 bases lay in between. The CDR3 has 14 residues. The CDR3 DNA follows: TGTGCCAGCAGCCAAGAGGCGGCGGCAGATACGCAGTATTTT. Translated, it gives CASSQEAAADTQYF.

The V call is TRBV19, the J call TRBJ2-7; 10 bases align to TRBD2. Trimming took 6 bases from V and 0 from J; bases not matched to a gene: 2. There are 14 residues in the CDR3. Per germline, CDR1 LNHDA and CDR2 SQIVND (reference sequence). CDR3 protein: CASRVAGGSYEQYF. CDR3 DNA: TGTGCCAGTAGAGTAGCGGGGGGCTCCTACGAGCAGTACTTC.

The CDR3 bases are TGTGCCAGCAGCGTTGACAGGGTAGATGAGCAGTTCTTC. Translating it yields CASSVDRVDEQFF. The chain uses TRBV9 and TRBJ2-1; 7 bases are shared with TRBD1. Germline V CDR1 and CDR2: SGDLS, YYNGEE. The CDR3 is 13 residues long. Trimming took 2 bases from V and 8 from J; bases not matched to a gene: 4. The whole variable domain, remainder taken from reference TRBV9 and TRBJ2-1, is DSGVTQTPKHLITATGQRVTLRCSPRSGDLSVYWYQQSLDQGLQFLIQYYNGEERAKGNILERFSAQQFPDLHSELNLSSLELGDSALYFCASSVDRVDEQFFGPGTRLTVL.

This chain uses TRBV5-1 with TRBJ2-7; tentatively, D is TRBD1 or TRBD2 (5 bases each). Germline CDR1 and CDR2: SGHRS and YFSETQ. The CDR3 spans 13 residues. The V and J ends lost 3 bases and 4 bases respectively, with 11 bases between them. This chain's CDR3 is CASSWGSKYEQYF. DNA for the CDR3: TGCGCCAGCAGCTGGGGGAGTAAATACGAGCAGTACTTC. The full variable domain, its missing parts supplied by reference TRBV5-1 and TRBJ2-7, is KAGVTQTPRYLIKTRGQQVTLSCSPISGHRSVSWYQQTPGQGLQFLFEYFSETQRNKGNFPGRFSGRQFSNSRSEMNVSTLELGDSALYLCASSWGSKYEQYFGPGTRLTVT.

In this sample, this clone turned up once. The rearrangement uses TRBV6-1 and TRBJ2-2, with TRBD2 matching over 10 bases. Unmatched junction bases numbered 12, after V lost 2 bases and J lost 6 bases. The CDR3 length is 18 residues. Germline V gene data show CDR1 as MNHNS and CDR2 as SASEGT. The CDR3 spells CASSEFVAGGGAPGELFF. CDR3 bases: TGTGCCAGCAGTGAATTTGTAGCGGGAGGCGGAGCTCCCGGGGAGCTGTTTTTT.

The chain has TRBV4-2 and TRBJ2-1; D unclear. The V end lost 1 base, the J end lost 12 bases, and 10 bases lay between the germline ends. Germline values: CDR1 LGHNA, CDR2 YNFKEQ. The CDR3 spans 12 residues. CDR3 coding DNA: TGTGCCAGCAGCCAAGCGTCACACGGGCAGTTCTTC. Amino acids: CASSQASHGQFF.

The CDR3 protein is CASRNGGASGRRGETQYF. DNA of the CDR3: TGCGCCAGCAGGAACGGAGGGGCTAGCGGGAGGCGGGGAGAGACCCAGTACTTC. The rearrangement links TRBV5-1 to TRBJ2-5, with 11 bases lining up with TRBD2. CDR3 length: 18 amino acids. J gave up 4 bases and V 5 bases, and 16 bases lay outside the gene matches. Germline loops: CDR1 SGHRS, CDR2 YFSETQ.

This clone showed up just once. The chain carries TRBV2 and TRBJ1-5; TRBD1 matches at 9 bases. This CDR3 spans 16 amino acids. V gave up 1 base and J gave up 6 bases; unmatched junction bases: 7. Germline CDR1 reads SNHLY; CDR2 reads FYNNEI. Written as DNA, the CDR3 is TGTGCCAGCAGTGAAGTTGGGACAGGGAAGGGTCAGCCCCAGCATTTT. Translated: CASSEVGTGKGQPQHF. Looking up the rest from reference TRBV2 and TRBJ1-5 gives the full variable domain: EPEVTQTPSHQVTQMGQEVILRCVPISNHLYFYWYRQILGQKVEFLVSFYNNEISEKSEIFDDQFSVERPDGSNFTLKIRSTKLEDSAMYFCASSEVGTGKGQPQHFGDGTRLSIL.

The rearrangement links TRBV19 to TRBJ2-7, with D hard to call. Between the trimmed V and J ends, which lost 6 bases and 3 bases, there was a span of 6 bases. The V gene's germline CDR1 is LNHDA and CDR2 SQIVND (reference sequence). This CDR3 is 11 amino acids long. The CDR3 DNA is TGTGCCAGTAGCGTTGGCTACGAGCAGTACTTC. This codes for CASSVGYEQYF.